A single sample is the source of the 8 T cell receptor beta chains below, sequenced in a study of T cell responses to AZD1222 COVID-19 vaccine. The assay was immunoSEQ multiplex PCR, and TCRdb's table has in-frame clones only and misses some. The data contain roughly 140,000 clones, around 91% of them seen just once; the ten biggest clones take up 4% to 6%. The sequencing used peripheral blood, collected on day 0 of AZD1222 vaccination. The receptors originated from an adult in good health.

The chain recombines TRBV30 with TRBJ2-1; D remains unclear. The CDR3 runs to 9 residues. The V end was cut by 1 base, the J end by 14 bases, with 6 bases between. Germline loops: CDR1 GTSNPN, CDR2 SVGIG (reference sequence). The CDR3 protein is CAWSGQEFF. The DNA for the CDR3 is TGTGCCTGGAGTGGGCAGGAGTTCTTC.

The rearrangement links TRBV7-2 to TRBJ1-1; D unclear. Per germline, CDR1 SGHTA and CDR2 FQGNSA. The V gene lost 4 bases and the J gene lost 3 bases, with 9 bases spanning the gap. This CDR3 is built from 13 residues. For the CDR3, the DNA is TGTGCCAGCAGCTCCCGACGGGACACTGAAGCTTTCTTT. Translated: CASSSRRDTEAFF.

The V and J genes are TRBV29-1 and TRBJ1-4; tentative D call: TRBD1 (6 bases). This CDR3 has 13 amino acids. The germline V gene has CDR1 SQVTM and CDR2 ANQGSEA. The V end was cut by 5 bases, the J end by 0 bases, with 7 bases between. The CDR3 sequence: CSVRTATNEKLFF. CDR3 in DNA: TGCAGCGTTCGGACAGCAACTAATGAAAAACTGTTTTTT.

This clone was seen a single time. This chain joins TRBV4-1 and TRBJ1-4; 7 positions agree with TRBD1. Germline V gives CDR1 MGHRA, CDR2 YSYEKL. Losses at the gene ends were 0 bases for V and 2 bases for J; bases not matched to a gene: 9. This CDR3 is 18 amino acids long. The chain's CDR3 is CASSQDNRGHSTNEKLFF. CDR3 DNA: TGCGCCAGCAGCCAAGATAACAGGGGACATTCGACTAATGAAAAACTGTTTTTT.

This clone was seen only a few times. V is TRBV5-1 and J is TRBJ1-4, with a possible D match to TRBD1 (5 bases). The CDR3 contains 15 residues. Germline CDR1 reads SGHRS; CDR2 reads YFSETQ. Between the trimmed V and J ends, which lost 0 bases and 3 bases, there was a span of 9 bases. The CDR3 sequence: CASSLGQGPNEKLFF. The CDR3 DNA reads TGCGCCAGCAGCTTGGGGCAGGGCCCTAATGAAAAACTGTTTTTT.

Here the CDR3 DNA reads TGCGCCAGCAGGGACTGGGGACAAGCTAATGAAAAACTGTTTTTT. Amino acids: CASRDWGQANEKLFF. The genes are TRBV5-1 and TRBJ1-4; tentative D call: TRBD1 (6 bases). The V and J ends lost 5 bases and 3 bases respectively, with 14 bases between them. This CDR3 has 15 residues. From germline, CDR1 is SGHRS and CDR2 YFSETQ.

V is TRBV24-1 and J is TRBJ1-5; the D is unclear. The CDR3 has 13 residues. With 1 base removed from V and 7 bases from J, the gap between germline ends came to 7 bases. The germline V gene has CDR1 KGHDR and CDR2 SFDVKD. The CDR3 protein is CATSDFEGQPQHF. CDR3 nucleotides: TGTGCCACCAGTGATTTCGAGGGACAGCCCCAGCATTTT.

This sequence joins TRBV7-8 and TRBJ2-3; D is ambiguous. There are 16 residues in the CDR3. V gave up 4 bases and J gave up 0 bases, with 14 bases separating them. CDR1 is SGHVS and CDR2 is FQNEAQ in the germline V gene. CDR3 residues: CASSSGRTLSTDTQYF. The CDR3 nucleotides read TGTGCCAGCAGCTCTGGCCGCACCCTGAGCACAGATACGCAGTATTTT.